This record looks at one T cell receptor beta chain sequence and its context. Assay used: immunoSEQ multiplex PCR; TCRdb lists only in-frame clones, some missing. The table shows about 22,000 clones, with around 86% occurring only once. Germline V gene data show CDR1 as LGHNA and CDR2 as YSLEER. The CDR3 runs 18 residues. The J segment lost 5 bases and the V segment lost 0 bases, leaving 10 bases of the junction unmatched. Documented treatment: randomized to nivolumab then ipilimumab (arm A) or the reverse (arm B). PBMC sorting kept live CD3+CD8+ cells without CD19 or CD56. The sample is drawn from a study of sequential checkpoint blockade in melanoma.

This chain links TRBV4-3 with TRBJ2-2, with 9 bases fitting TRBD2. The source was CD8+ T cells sorted from blood (inferred from file names), collected from a patient given nivolumab and ipilimumab in sequence. The clonotype was recovered from a human donor with melanoma. Here the CDR3 DNA reads TGCGCCAGCAGCCAAGATCCCCCAGCGGGAGGTAGTACCGGGGAGCTGTTTTTT. Translation: CASSQDPPAGGSTGELFF.